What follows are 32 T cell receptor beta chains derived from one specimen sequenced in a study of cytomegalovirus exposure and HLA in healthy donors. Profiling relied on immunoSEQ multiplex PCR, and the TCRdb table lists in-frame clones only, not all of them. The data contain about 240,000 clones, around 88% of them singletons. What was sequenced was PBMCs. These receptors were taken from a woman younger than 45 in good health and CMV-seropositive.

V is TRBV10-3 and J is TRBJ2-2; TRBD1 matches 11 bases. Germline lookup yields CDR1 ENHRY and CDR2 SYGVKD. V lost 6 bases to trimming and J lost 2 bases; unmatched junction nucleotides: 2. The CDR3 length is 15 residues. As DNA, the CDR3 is TGTGCCATCAGGGGGACAGGGGGAAACACCGGGGAGCTGTTTTTT. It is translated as CAIRGTGGNTGELFF.

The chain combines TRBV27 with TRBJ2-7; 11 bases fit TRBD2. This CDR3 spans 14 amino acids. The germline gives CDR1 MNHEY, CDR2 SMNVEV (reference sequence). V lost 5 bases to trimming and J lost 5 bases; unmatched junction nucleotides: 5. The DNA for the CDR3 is TGTGCCAGCAGTACACTAGCGGGAGCCCACGAGCAGTACTTC. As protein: CASSTLAGAHEQYF.

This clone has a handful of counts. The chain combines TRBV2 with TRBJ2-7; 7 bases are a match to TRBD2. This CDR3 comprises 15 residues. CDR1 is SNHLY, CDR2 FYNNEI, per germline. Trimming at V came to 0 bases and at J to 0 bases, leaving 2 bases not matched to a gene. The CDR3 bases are TGTGCCAGCAGTGAAGCGGGAGGGAACTCCTACGAGCAGTACTTC. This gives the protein CASSEAGGNSYEQYF. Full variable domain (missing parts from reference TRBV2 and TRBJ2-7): EPEVTQTPSHQVTQMGQEVILRCVPISNHLYFYWYRQILGQKVEFLVSFYNNEISEKSEIFDDQFSVERPDGSNFTLKIRSTKLEDSAMYFCASSEAGGNSYEQYFGPGTRLTVT.

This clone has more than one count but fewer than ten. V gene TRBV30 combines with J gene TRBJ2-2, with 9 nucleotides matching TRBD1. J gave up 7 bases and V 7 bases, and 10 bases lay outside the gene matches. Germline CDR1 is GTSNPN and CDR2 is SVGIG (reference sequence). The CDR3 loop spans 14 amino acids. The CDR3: CALTGTGYIGELFF. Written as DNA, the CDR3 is TGTGCCTTAACCGGGACAGGGTATATCGGGGAGCTGTTTTTT.

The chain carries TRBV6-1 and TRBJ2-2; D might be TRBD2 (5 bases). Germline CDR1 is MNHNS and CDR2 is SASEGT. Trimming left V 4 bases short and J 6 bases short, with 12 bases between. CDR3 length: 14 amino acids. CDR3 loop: CASSVGGGAGELFF. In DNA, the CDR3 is TGTGCCAGCAGTGTCGGAGGAGGAGCCGGGGAGCTGTTTTTT.

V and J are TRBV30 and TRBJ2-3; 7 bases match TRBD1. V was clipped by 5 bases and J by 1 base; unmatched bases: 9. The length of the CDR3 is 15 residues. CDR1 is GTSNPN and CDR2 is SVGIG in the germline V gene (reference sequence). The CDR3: CAWELTGDRTDTQYF. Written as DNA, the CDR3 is TGTGCCTGGGAACTCACAGGGGACCGCACAGATACGCAGTATTTT. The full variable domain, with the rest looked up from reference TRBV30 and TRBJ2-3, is SQTIHQWPATLVQPVGSPLSLECTVEGTSNPNLYWYRQAAGRGLQLLFYSVGIGQISSEVPQNLSASRPQDRQFILSSKKLLLSDSGFYLCAWELTGDRTDTQYFGPGTRLTVL.

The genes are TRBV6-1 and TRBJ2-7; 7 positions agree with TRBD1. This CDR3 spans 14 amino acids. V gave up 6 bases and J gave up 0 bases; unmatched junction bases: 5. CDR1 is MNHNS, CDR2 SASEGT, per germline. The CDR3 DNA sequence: TGTGCCAGCAGGAGGGGGACAGTCTCCTACGAGCAGTACTTC. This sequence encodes CASRRGTVSYEQYF.

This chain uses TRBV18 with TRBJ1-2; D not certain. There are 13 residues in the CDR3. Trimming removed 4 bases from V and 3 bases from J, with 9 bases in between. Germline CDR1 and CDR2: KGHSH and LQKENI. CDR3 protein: CASSLREDYGYTF. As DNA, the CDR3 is TGTGCCAGCTCACTTAGGGAGGACTATGGCTACACCTTC.

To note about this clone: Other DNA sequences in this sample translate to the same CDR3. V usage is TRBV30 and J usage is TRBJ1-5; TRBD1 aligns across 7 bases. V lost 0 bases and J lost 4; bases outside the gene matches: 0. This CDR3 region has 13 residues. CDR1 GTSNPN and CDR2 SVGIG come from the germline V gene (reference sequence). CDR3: CAWSVQGNQPQHF. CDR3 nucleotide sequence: TGTGCCTGGAGTGTACAGGGGAATCAGCCCCAGCATTTT.

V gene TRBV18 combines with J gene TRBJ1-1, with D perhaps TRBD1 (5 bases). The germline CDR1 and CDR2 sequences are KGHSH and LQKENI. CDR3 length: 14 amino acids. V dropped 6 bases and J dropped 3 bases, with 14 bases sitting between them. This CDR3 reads CASSRDSGYTEAFF. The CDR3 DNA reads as TGTGCCAGCTCGCGGGACTCCGGGTACACTGAAGCTTTCTTT. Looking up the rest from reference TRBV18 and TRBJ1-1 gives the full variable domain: NAGVMQNPRHLVRRRGQEARLRCSPMKGHSHVYWYRQLPEEGLKFMVYLQKENIIDESGMPKERFSAEFPKEGPSILRIQQVVRGDSAAYFCASSRDSGYTEAFFGQGTRLTVV.

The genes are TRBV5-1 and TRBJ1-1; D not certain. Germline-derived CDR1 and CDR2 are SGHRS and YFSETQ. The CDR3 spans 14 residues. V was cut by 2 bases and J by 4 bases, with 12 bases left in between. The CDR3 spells CASSFRDLVTEAFF. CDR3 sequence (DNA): TGCGCCAGCAGCTTCCGGGATTTAGTCACTGAAGCTTTCTTT.

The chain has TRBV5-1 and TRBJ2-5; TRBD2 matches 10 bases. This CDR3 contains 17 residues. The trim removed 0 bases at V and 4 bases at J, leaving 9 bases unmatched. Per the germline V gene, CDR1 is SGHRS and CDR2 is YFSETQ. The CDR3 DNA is TGCGCCAGCAGCTTGGGACTAGCGGGTGATAGGGGAGAGACCCAGTACTTC. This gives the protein CASSLGLAGDRGETQYF.

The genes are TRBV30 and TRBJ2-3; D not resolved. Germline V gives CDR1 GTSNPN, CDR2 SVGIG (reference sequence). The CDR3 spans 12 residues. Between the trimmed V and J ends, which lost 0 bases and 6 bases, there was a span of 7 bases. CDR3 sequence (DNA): TGTGCCTGGAGTGTAGACGGGGATACGCAGTATTTT. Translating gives CAWSVDGDTQYF. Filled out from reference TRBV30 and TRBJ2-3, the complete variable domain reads SQTIHQWPATLVQPVGSPLSLECTVEGTSNPNLYWYRQAAGRGLQLLFYSVGIGQISSEVPQNLSASRPQDRQFILSSKKLLLSDSGFYLCAWSVDGDTQYFGPGTRLTVL.

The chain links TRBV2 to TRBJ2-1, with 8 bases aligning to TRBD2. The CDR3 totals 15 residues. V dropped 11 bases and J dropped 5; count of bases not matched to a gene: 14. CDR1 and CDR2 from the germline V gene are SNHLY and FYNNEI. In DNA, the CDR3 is TGTGCCGGAACTCTTAAGCGGGAGTTCCACAATGAGCAGTTCTTC. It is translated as CAGTLKREFHNEQFF.

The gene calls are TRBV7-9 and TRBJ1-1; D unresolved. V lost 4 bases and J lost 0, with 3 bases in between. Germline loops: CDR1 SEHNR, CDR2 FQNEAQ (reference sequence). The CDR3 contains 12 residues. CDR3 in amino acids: CASSSVNTEAFF. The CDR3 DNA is TGTGCCAGCAGCTCGGTGAACACTGAAGCTTTCTTT.

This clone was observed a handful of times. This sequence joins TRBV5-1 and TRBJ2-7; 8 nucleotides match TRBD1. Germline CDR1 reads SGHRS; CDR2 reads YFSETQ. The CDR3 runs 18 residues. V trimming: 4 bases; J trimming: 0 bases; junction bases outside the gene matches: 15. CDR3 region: CASSLTQSDRAFSYEQYF. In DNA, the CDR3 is TGCGCCAGCAGCCTGACGCAGTCGGACAGGGCCTTCTCCTACGAGCAGTACTTC. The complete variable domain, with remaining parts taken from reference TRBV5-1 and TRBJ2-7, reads KAGVTQTPRYLIKTRGQQVTLSCSPISGHRSVSWYQQTPGQGLQFLFEYFSETQRNKGNFPGRFSGRQFSNSRSEMNVSTLELGDSALYLCASSLTQSDRAFSYEQYFGPGTRLTVT.

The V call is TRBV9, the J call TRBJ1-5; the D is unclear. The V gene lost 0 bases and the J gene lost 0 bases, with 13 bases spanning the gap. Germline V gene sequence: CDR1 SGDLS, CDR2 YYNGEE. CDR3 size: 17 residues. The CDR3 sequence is CASSVGFLPYSNQPQHF. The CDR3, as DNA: TGTGCCAGCAGCGTAGGTTTTCTCCCTTATAGCAATCAGCCCCAGCATTTT.

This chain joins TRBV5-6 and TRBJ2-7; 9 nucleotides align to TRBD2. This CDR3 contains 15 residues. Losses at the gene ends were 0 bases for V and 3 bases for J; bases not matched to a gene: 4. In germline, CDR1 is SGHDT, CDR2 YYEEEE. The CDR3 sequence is CASSLAAGGFYEQYF. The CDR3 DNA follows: TGTGCCAGCAGCTTGGCAGCGGGAGGATTCTACGAGCAGTACTTC.

CDR3 loop: CASRIIGGNAYEQYF. Written as DNA, the CDR3 is TGTGCCAGCAGGATCATCGGCGGGAACGCCTACGAGCAGTACTTC. The genes are TRBV27 and TRBJ2-7; possible D gene TRBD2, 6 bases. The CDR3 runs to 15 residues. The ends were cut back, 6 bases at V and 2 bases at J, with 17 bases in the middle. Per the germline V gene, CDR1 is MNHEY and CDR2 is SMNVEV (reference sequence).

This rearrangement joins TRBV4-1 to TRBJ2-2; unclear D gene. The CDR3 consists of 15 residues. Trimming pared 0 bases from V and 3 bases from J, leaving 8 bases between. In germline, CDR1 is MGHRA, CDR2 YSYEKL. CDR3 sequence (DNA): TGCGCCAGCAGCCAAGAGAATGGAGACACCGGGGAGCTGTTTTTT. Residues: CASSQENGDTGELFF.

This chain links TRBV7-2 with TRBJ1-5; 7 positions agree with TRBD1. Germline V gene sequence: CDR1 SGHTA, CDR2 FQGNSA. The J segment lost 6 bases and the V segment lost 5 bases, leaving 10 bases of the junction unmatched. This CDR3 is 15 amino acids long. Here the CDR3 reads CASSLTGVVIQPQHF. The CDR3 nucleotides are TGTGCCAGCAGCCTAACAGGGGTAGTCATTCAGCCCCAGCATTTT.

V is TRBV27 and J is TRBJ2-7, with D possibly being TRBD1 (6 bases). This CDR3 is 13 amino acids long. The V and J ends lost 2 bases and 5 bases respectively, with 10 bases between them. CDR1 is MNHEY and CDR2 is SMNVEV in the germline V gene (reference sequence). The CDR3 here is CASSLNWGHEQYF. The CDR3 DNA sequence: TGTGCCAGCAGTTTAAACTGGGGGCACGAGCAGTACTTC.

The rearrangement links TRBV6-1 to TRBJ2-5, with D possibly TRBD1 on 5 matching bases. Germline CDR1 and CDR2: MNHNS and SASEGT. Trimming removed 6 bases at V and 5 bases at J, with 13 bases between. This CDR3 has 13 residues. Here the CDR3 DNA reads TGTGCCAGCAGCAAAGACAGTATGGAGACCCAGTACTTC. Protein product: CASSKDSMETQYF.

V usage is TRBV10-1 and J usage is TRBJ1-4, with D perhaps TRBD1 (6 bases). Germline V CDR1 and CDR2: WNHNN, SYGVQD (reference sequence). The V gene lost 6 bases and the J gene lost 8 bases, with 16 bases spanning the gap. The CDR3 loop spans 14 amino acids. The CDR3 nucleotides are TGCGCCAGCAGCTCCGGGACACTCCCCGAAAAACTGTTTTTT. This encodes CASSSGTLPEKLFF.

DNA for the CDR3: TGCGCCAGCATGGGGAGCCGGGGGCAGTACTTC. Its translation: CASMGSRGQYF. The chain couples TRBV5-1 to TRBJ2-7; possibly TRBD2 for D (5 bases). Germline CDR1 is SGHRS and CDR2 is YFSETQ. The ends were cut back, 6 bases at V and 9 bases at J, with 13 bases in the middle. The CDR3 runs 11 residues. Combining the CDR3 with reference TRBV5-1 and TRBJ2-7 gives the whole variable domain KAGVTQTPRYLIKTRGQQVTLSCSPISGHRSVSWYQQTPGQGLQFLFEYFSETQRNKGNFPGRFSGRQFSNSRSEMNVSTLELGDSALYLCASMGSRGQYFGPGTRLTVT.

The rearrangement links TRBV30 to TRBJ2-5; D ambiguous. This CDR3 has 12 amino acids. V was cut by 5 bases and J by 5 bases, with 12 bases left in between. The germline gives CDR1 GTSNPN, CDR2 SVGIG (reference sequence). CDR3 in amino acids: CAWSPSGETQYF. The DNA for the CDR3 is TGTGCCTGGTCACCCTCCGGGGAGACCCAGTACTTC.

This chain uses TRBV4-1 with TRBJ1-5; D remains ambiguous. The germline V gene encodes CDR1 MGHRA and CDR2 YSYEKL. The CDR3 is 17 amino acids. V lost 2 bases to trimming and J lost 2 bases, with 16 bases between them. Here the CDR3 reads CASSQIGRGGGNQPQHF. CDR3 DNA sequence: TGCGCCAGCAGCCAAATTGGTCGGGGTGGTGGCAATCAGCCCCAGCATTTT.

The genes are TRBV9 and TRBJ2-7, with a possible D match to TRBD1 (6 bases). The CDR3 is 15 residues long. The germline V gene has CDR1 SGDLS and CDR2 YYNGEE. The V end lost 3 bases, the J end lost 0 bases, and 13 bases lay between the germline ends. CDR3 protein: CASSETLGASYEQYF. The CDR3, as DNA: TGTGCCAGCAGCGAAACCCTGGGGGCCTCCTACGAGCAGTACTTC.

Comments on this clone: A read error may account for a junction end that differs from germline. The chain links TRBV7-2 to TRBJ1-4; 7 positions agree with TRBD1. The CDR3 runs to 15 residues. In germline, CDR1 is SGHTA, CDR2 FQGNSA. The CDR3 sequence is CASSSTGVPNEKLFF. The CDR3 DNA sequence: TGTGCCAGCAGCTCAACAGGGGTCCCTAACGAAAAACTGTTTTTT.

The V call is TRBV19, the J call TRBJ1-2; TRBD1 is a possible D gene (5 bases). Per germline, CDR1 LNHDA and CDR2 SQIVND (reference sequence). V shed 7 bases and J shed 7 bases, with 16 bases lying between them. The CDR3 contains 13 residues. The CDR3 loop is CASTTTAPRGYTF. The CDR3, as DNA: TGTGCCAGTACTACGACAGCTCCCCGTGGCTACACCTTC.

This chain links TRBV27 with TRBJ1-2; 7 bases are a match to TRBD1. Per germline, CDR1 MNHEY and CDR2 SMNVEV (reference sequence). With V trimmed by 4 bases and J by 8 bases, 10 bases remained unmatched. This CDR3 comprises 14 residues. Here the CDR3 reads CASSSQTGWEGYTF. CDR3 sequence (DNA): TGTGCCAGCAGTTCACAGACAGGGTGGGAGGGCTACACCTTC.

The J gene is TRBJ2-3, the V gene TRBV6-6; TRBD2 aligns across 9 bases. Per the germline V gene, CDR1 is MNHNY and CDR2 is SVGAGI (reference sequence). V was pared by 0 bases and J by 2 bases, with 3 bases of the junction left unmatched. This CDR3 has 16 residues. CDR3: CASSYSGLAITDTQYF. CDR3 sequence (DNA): TGTGCCAGCAGTTACTCGGGACTAGCAATCACAGATACGCAGTATTTT.